Following are 24 T cell receptor beta chains from one sample sequenced in a study of lymphopenia after photon versus proton radiotherapy. TCRdb keeps only in-frame clones here, not all; method: immunoSEQ multiplex PCR. This table holds about 30,000 clones, about 93% found once. The sequencing used peripheral blood, collected from a patient treated with photon-based radiotherapy. The receptors were gathered from a woman in her forties or fifties with cholangiocarcinoma.

The rearrangement joins TRBV4-3 to TRBJ2-2; TRBD1 matches at 10 bases. The J segment lost 5 bases and the V segment lost 6 bases, leaving 3 bases of the junction unmatched. The CDR3 consists of 14 residues. Germline V gene sequence: CDR1 LGHNA, CDR2 YSLEER. CDR3 in amino acids: CASSPDRGTGELFF. CDR3 bases: TGCGCCAGCAGTCCGGACAGGGGGACCGGGGAGCTGTTTTTT.

The chain carries TRBV18 and TRBJ1-3; possible D gene TRBD1, 5 bases. CDR3 length equals 17 residues. Germline CDR1 KGHSH, CDR2 LQKENI. V lost 3 bases to trimming and J lost 0 bases, with 15 bases between them. The CDR3: CASSPRGSESSGNTIYF. DNA of the CDR3: TGTGCCAGCTCACCCCGGGGCAGCGAGAGCTCTGGAAACACCATATATTTT. The full variable domain, completed using reference TRBV18 and TRBJ1-3, is NAGVMQNPRHLVRRRGQEARLRCSPMKGHSHVYWYRQLPEEGLKFMVYLQKENIIDESGMPKERFSAEFPKEGPSILRIQQVVRGDSAAYFCASSPRGSESSGNTIYFGEGSWLTVV.

V is TRBV27 and J is TRBJ2-2; TRBD1 matches 12 bases. The J segment lost 7 bases and the V segment lost 3 bases, leaving 3 bases of the junction unmatched. Germline loops: CDR1 MNHEY, CDR2 SMNVEV (reference sequence). The CDR3 is 15 amino acids. The CDR3 sequence is CASSFGTGGHGELFF. CDR3 nucleotides: TGTGCCAGCAGTTTCGGGACAGGGGGCCACGGGGAGCTGTTTTTT.

This sequence joins TRBV7-2 and TRBJ2-1; D is tentatively TRBD1 or TRBD2 (5 bases each). CDR3 length: 17 residues. Germline loops: CDR1 SGHTA, CDR2 FQGNSA. Trimming took 6 bases from V and 1 from J, leaving 19 bases between them. The CDR3 coding sequence is TGTGCCAGCAGAGGGACCCCGGGCCGGGTTTCCTACAATGAGCAGTTCTTC. The encoded protein is CASRGTPGRVSYNEQFF.

This clone has only a few counts. V usage is TRBV18 and J usage is TRBJ1-5, with D possibly matching TRBD1 (6 bases). Trimming removed 2 bases at V and 6 bases at J, with 11 bases between. Germline-derived CDR1 and CDR2 are KGHSH and LQKENI. The CDR3 covers 14 residues. The CDR3 loop reads CASSPGGGGQPQHF. CDR3 nucleotide sequence: TGTGCCAGCTCACCAGGGGGGGGCGGTCAGCCCCAGCATTTT.

Here the CDR3 DNA reads TGTGCCAGCAGTGAGCGGGGCACTGAAGCTTTCTTT. It translates to CASSERGTEAFF. V and J are TRBV25-1 and TRBJ1-1; D gene ambiguous. This CDR3 region has 12 residues. The V end lost 3 bases, the J end lost 4 bases, and 6 bases lay between the germline ends. Per the germline V gene, CDR1 is MGHDK and CDR2 is SYGVNS.

The chain combines TRBV7-2 with TRBJ2-3; perhaps TRBD1 as D (6 bases). Germline-derived CDR1 and CDR2 are SGHTA and FQGNSA. The CDR3 is made up of 15 amino acids. Deletions cut 0 bases from V and 6 bases from J, with 13 bases between. This chain's CDR3 is CASSLAQQGRDTQYF. CDR3 DNA sequence: TGTGCCAGCAGCTTAGCACAACAGGGACGGGATACGCAGTATTTT.

This clone was detected once. The J gene is TRBJ2-2, the V gene TRBV18, with D possibly matching TRBD1 (7 bases). The V gene lost 4 bases and the J gene lost 7 bases, with 13 bases spanning the gap. The CDR3 spans 14 residues. CDR1 KGHSH and CDR2 LQKENI come from the germline V gene. Here the CDR3 reads CASSQDREDGELFF. The CDR3, as DNA: TGTGCCAGCTCACAAGACAGGGAGGACGGGGAGCTGTTTTTT. The full variable domain, completed using reference TRBV18 and TRBJ2-2, is NAGVMQNPRHLVRRRGQEARLRCSPMKGHSHVYWYRQLPEEGLKFMVYLQKENIIDESGMPKERFSAEFPKEGPSILRIQQVVRGDSAAYFCASSQDREDGELFFGEGSRLTVL.

This clone was seen only a few times. The J gene is TRBJ1-5, the V gene TRBV2; D is unclear. The length of the CDR3 is 14 residues. Germline V gene lookup returns CDR1 SNHLY and CDR2 FYNNEI. The V gene lost 3 bases and the J gene lost 4 bases, with 10 bases spanning the gap. The CDR3 sequence is CASSDESENQPQHF. As DNA, the CDR3 is TGTGCCAGCAGTGATGAGTCAGAGAATCAGCCCCAGCATTTT.

This clone appeared a single time. This rearrangement joins TRBV5-1 to TRBJ2-5; 9 bases are a match to TRBD2. Germline-derived CDR1 and CDR2 are SGHRS and YFSETQ. Trimming at V came to 0 bases and at J to 5 bases, leaving 11 bases not matched to a gene. The CDR3 runs 17 residues. The CDR3 loop is CASSLDPASGVRETQYF. In DNA form, the CDR3 reads TGCGCCAGCAGCTTGGATCCTGCTAGCGGGGTGAGGGAGACCCAGTACTTC.

The chain couples TRBV16 to TRBJ2-3; no clear D gene. Germline values: CDR1 KGHSY, CDR2 FQNENV. V was cut by 0 bases and J by 5 bases, with 3 bases left in between. The CDR3 has 12 amino acids. CDR3 sequence: CASSQSIDTQYF. The DNA for the CDR3 is TGTGCCAGCAGCCAATCGATAGATACGCAGTATTTT.

The chain is built from TRBV27 and TRBJ2-3; 8 nucleotides match TRBD2. Germline CDR1 is MNHEY and CDR2 is SMNVEV (reference sequence). This CDR3 comprises 14 residues. Trimming took 8 bases from V and 4 from J; bases not matched to a gene: 8. The CDR3 bases are TGTGCCAGCGGCCGGGGGGGGCAGGCAGATACGCAGTATTTT. This gives the protein CASGRGGQADTQYF.

This chain links TRBV5-1 with TRBJ1-1, with D perhaps TRBD1 (5 bases). V lost 4 bases and J lost 1, with 17 bases in between. The CDR3 is 16 residues long. Germline CDR1 reads SGHRS; CDR2 reads YFSETQ. The CDR3 nucleotides are TGCGCCAGCAGCCAGAAAAGGGACGGATGGAACACTGAAGCTTTCTTT. Translating gives CASSQKRDGWNTEAFF.

The chain has TRBV5-5 and TRBJ2-5; D not resolved. The CDR3 contains 17 residues. Trimming stripped 3 bases from V and 7 bases from J, with 25 bases between. CDR1 and CDR2 (germline): SGHKS, YYEKEE (reference sequence). CDR3 amino acids: CASSSNPAAFPKLTQYF. CDR3 in DNA: TGTGCCAGCAGCTCCAACCCCGCGGCGTTCCCCAAGTTGACCCAGTACTTC. The variable domain in full, with the rest retrieved from reference TRBV5-5 and TRBJ2-5, is DAGVTQSPTHLIKTRGQQVTLRCSPISGHKSVSWYQQVLGQGPQFIFQYYEKEERGRGNFPDRFSARQFPNYSSELNVNALLLGDSALYLCASSSNPAAFPKLTQYFGPGTRLLVL.

The chain carries TRBV9 and TRBJ1-1, with TRBD1 identical over 9 bases. Per the germline V gene, CDR1 is SGDLS and CDR2 is YYNGEE. The junction had 8 bases not matched to a gene; V was cut back by 4 bases and J by 1 base. This CDR3 is built from 16 residues. The CDR3, as DNA: TGTGCCAGCAGCCCATACCCGGGACAGGGGAACACTGAAGCTTTCTTT. Translation: CASSPYPGQGNTEAFF. Supplemented by reference TRBV9 and TRBJ1-1, the full variable domain reads DSGVTQTPKHLITATGQRVTLRCSPRSGDLSVYWYQQSLDQGLQFLIQYYNGEERAKGNILERFSAQQFPDLHSELNLSSLELGDSALYFCASSPYPGQGNTEAFFGQGTRLTVV.

Notes on this clone: Germline and junction disagree at one end, which may indicate a read error. The chain combines TRBV7-7 with TRBJ2-1, with a weak D call TRBD2 (6 bases). CDR1 and CDR2 (germline): SSHAT, FNYEAQ (reference sequence). This CDR3 has 14 residues. In DNA form, the CDR3 reads TGTGCTAGCAGTCCGGGACTCCGTGGAAATGAGCAGTTCTTC. Amino acids: CASSPGLRGNEQFF.

The chain carries TRBV11-2 and TRBJ2-5; TRBD2 agrees at 14 bases. V lost 8 bases, J lost 4 bases, and 9 bases stayed unmatched. The germline V gene has CDR1 SGHAT and CDR2 FQNNGV. This CDR3 has 16 amino acids. The CDR3 protein is CASERTSGGSSETQYF. Here the CDR3 DNA reads TGTGCCAGCGAAAGGACTAGCGGGGGGTCCTCAGAGACCCAGTACTTC.

The chain couples TRBV27 to TRBJ1-1; maybe TRBD1 (6 bases). CDR1 MNHEY and CDR2 SMNVEV come from the germline V gene (reference sequence). This CDR3 has 15 residues. V gave up 5 bases and J gave up 1 base, with 14 bases separating them. CDR3 region: CASSVTGNGNTEAFF. The DNA of the CDR3 is TGTGCCAGCAGTGTTACAGGGAACGGGAACACTGAAGCTTTCTTT.

The chain carries TRBV5-1 and TRBJ2-1; 9 bases line up with TRBD1. CDR1 is SGHRS, CDR2 YFSETQ, per germline. The length of the CDR3 is 15 residues. The V and J ends lost 2 bases and 6 bases, in that order; junction bases with no gene match: 6. The CDR3, as DNA: TGCGCCAGCAGCTTTGGTGACAGGGGGTCCAATGAGCAGTTCTTC. Encoded protein: CASSFGDRGSNEQFF.

V and J are TRBV19 and TRBJ1-2, with D hard to call. Looked up from germline, CDR1 is LNHDA and CDR2 is SQIVND (reference sequence). With 5 bases removed from V and 5 bases from J, the gap between germline ends came to 12 bases. CDR3 length: 13 amino acids. CDR3 protein: CASSVGVGYGYTF. The CDR3 DNA sequence: TGTGCCAGTAGTGTCGGGGTAGGGTATGGCTACACCTTC.

The rearrangement uses TRBV6-5 and TRBJ2-1, with D maybe TRBD2 (6 bases). The CDR3 sequence is 16 residues long. Germline V gene data show CDR1 as MNHEY and CDR2 as SVGAGI. The V and J ends lost 0 bases and 6 bases respectively, with 15 bases between them. Here the CDR3 DNA reads TGTGCCAGCAGTTACTCGGGGCGGGGAGCCTTCAATGAGCAGTTCTTC. It codes for CASSYSGRGAFNEQFF.

The chain combines TRBV9 with TRBJ2-3, with 7 bases matching TRBD2. CDR1 is SGDLS, CDR2 YYNGEE, per germline. Trimming cost V 3 bases and J 8 bases; bases outside gene matches: 12. This CDR3 contains 15 residues. CDR3 loop: CASSDGTTGTGTQYF. The CDR3 DNA reads TGTGCCAGCAGCGACGGGACTACAGGCACGGGTACGCAGTATTTT.

This chain joins TRBV6-1 and TRBJ1-1, with D maybe TRBD1 (5 bases). The CDR3 is made up of 14 amino acids. V was shortened by 2 bases and J by 5 bases, with 12 bases between the two germline ends. Germline CDR1 is MNHNS and CDR2 is SASEGT. The CDR3 DNA reads as TGTGCCAGCAGTGAATTTGATGAGGGGACTGAAGCTTTCTTT. Residues: CASSEFDEGTEAFF.

The chain links TRBV2 to TRBJ1-2; D is perhaps TRBD1 (6 bases). The V end was cut by 5 bases, the J end by 2 bases, with 21 bases between. Germline loops: CDR1 SNHLY, CDR2 FYNNEI. The CDR3 sequence is 17 residues long. The CDR3 loop is CASSSPLGGQDNYGYTF. CDR3 nucleotide sequence: TGTGCCAGCAGTTCTCCCCTCGGGGGCCAGGACAACTATGGCTACACCTTC.